The 26 T cell receptor beta chains below were found in one sample sequenced in a study of blood T cell repertoires in COVID-19. Using immunoSEQ multiplex PCR, the repertoire was profiled, and TCRdb retains in-frame clones only, with some absent. This sample has roughly 250,000 clones; approximately 90% occur once, and the top ten carry less than 2.5%. Sequencing was performed on PBMCs or T cells enriched from blood (not recorded which). The source is a woman aged 18-35 years who had recovered from COVID-19.

This sequence joins TRBV5-5 and TRBJ1-5; D remains ambiguous. The CDR3 is 13 amino acids. V gave up 1 base and J gave up 5 bases, with 7 bases separating them. Germline V gives CDR1 SGHKS, CDR2 YYEKEE (reference sequence). CDR3 DNA: TGTGCCAGCAGCTTGCAAGGAGATCAGCCCCAGCATTTT. The encoded protein is CASSLQGDQPQHF.

The V call is TRBV18, the J call TRBJ2-1; the D is unclear. The CDR3 totals 12 residues. CDR1 and CDR2 (germline): KGHSH, LQKENI. V was clipped by 3 bases and J by 4 bases, with 4 bases between them. For the CDR3, the DNA is TGTGCCAGCTCACCGCAGTACAATGAGCAGTTCTTC. The encoded protein is CASSPQYNEQFF. The full variable domain, its missing parts supplied by reference TRBV18 and TRBJ2-1, is NAGVMQNPRHLVRRRGQEARLRCSPMKGHSHVYWYRQLPEEGLKFMVYLQKENIIDESGMPKERFSAEFPKEGPSILRIQQVVRGDSAAYFCASSPQYNEQFFGPGTRLTVL.

The V call is TRBV20-1, the J call TRBJ2-7; no reliable D call. Germline CDR1 DFQATT, CDR2 SNEGSKA (reference sequence). V dropped 3 bases and J dropped 5 bases, with 8 bases sitting between them. CDR3 size: 11 residues. CDR3 bases: TGCAGTGCTAGTAGTGGCCACGAGCAGTACTTC. Its protein is CSASSGHEQYF.

The chain has TRBV7-9 and TRBJ1-6, with D perhaps TRBD1 (5 bases). Per germline, CDR1 SEHNR and CDR2 FQNEAQ (reference sequence). The ends were cut back, 1 base at V and 10 bases at J, with 17 bases in the middle. The CDR3 runs 16 residues. For the CDR3, the DNA is TGTGCCAGCAGCTTAGGGGGGGTCGACCGGGGATCACCCCTCCACTTT. Protein sequence: CASSLGGVDRGSPLHF. Full variable domain (rest looked up from reference TRBV7-9 and TRBJ1-6): DTGVSQNPRHKITKRGQNVTFRCDPISEHNRLYWYRQTLGQGPEFLTYFQNEAQLEKSRLLSDRFSAERPKGSFSTLEIQRTEQGDSAMYLCASSLGGVDRGSPLHFGNGTRLTVT.

The CDR3 DNA reads as TGTGCCAGCAGCTTAATTATCTCTGGAAACACCATATATTTT. It encodes CASSLIISGNTIYF. V and J are TRBV11-1 and TRBJ1-3; D is ambiguous. The germline gives CDR1 SGHAT, CDR2 FQDESV (reference sequence). This CDR3 is built from 14 residues. Trimming stripped 2 bases from V and 0 bases from J, with 5 bases between.

The gene calls are TRBV29-1 and TRBJ1-2; unclear D gene. Germline assignment: CDR1 SQVTM and CDR2 ANQGSEA. This CDR3 is built from 12 residues. Trimming took off 4 bases at V and 3 bases at J, with 9 bases between the two ends. The DNA for the CDR3 is TGCAGCGTTGCTGGGAGGGACTATGGCTACACCTTC. Its translation: CSVAGRDYGYTF. The complete variable domain, with remaining parts taken from reference TRBV29-1 and TRBJ1-2, reads SAVISQKPSRDICQRGTSLTIQCQVDSQVTMMFWYRQQPGQSLTLIATANQGSEATYESGFVIDKFPISRPNLTFSTLTVSNMSPEDSSIYLCSVAGRDYGYTFGSGTRLTVV.

The rearrangement links TRBV4-1 to TRBJ1-2, with 8 bases lining up with TRBD1. This CDR3 comprises 14 residues. Germline CDR1 reads MGHRA; CDR2 reads YSYEKL. J was trimmed by 4 bases and V by 4 bases; bases with no gene match: 5. The CDR3, as DNA: TGCGCCAGCAGCCCAGGGACAGGAGCCTATGGCTACACCTTC. Translated, it gives CASSPGTGAYGYTF.

This rearrangement joins TRBV11-3 to TRBJ1-4, with a tentative D call TRBD1 (5 bases). Germline V lookup: CDR1 SGHNT, CDR2 YENEEA. The CDR3 spans 16 residues. Trimming pared 5 bases from V and 3 bases from J, leaving 16 bases between. The CDR3 coding sequence is TGTGCCAGCAGCCGGGACGGGGGTGTTTCTAATGAAAAACTGTTTTTT. As protein: CASSRDGGVSNEKLFF.

This rearrangement joins TRBV7-3 to TRBJ2-5; 7 bases map to TRBD2. Unmatched junction bases numbered 6, after V lost 2 bases and J lost 3 bases. The germline CDR1 and CDR2 sequences are SGHTA and FQGTGA. The CDR3 covers 15 residues. The DNA for the CDR3 is TGTGCCAGCAGCTTATACGGGGGGTTAGAAGAGACCCAGTACTTC. Its protein product is CASSLYGGLEETQYF.

CDR3 bases: TGTGCCACCAGCACGGGGCTAGCGGATAGCTCCTACAATGAGCAGTTCTTC. The encoded protein is CATSTGLADSSYNEQFF. The V and J genes are TRBV15 and TRBJ2-1; 7 bases are a match to TRBD2. The V gene's germline CDR1 is LNHNV and CDR2 YYDKDF (reference sequence). This CDR3 spans 17 amino acids. Trimming removed 4 bases from V and 0 bases from J; junction bases left unmatched: 9.

The V call is TRBV9, the J call TRBJ2-2; TRBD1 might be the D (5 bases). The V gene's germline CDR1 is SGDLS and CDR2 YYNGEE. The CDR3 runs 16 residues. The ends were cut back, 3 bases at V and 1 base at J, with 13 bases in the middle. CDR3 nucleotides: TGTGCCAGCAGCGCCCTTGGGGCCCGGAACACCGGGGAGCTGTTTTTT. Its protein is CASSALGARNTGELFF.

The V and J genes are TRBV5-4 and TRBJ2-3; weak D call: TRBD1 (6 bases). This CDR3 region has 16 residues. Trimming stripped 3 bases from V and 0 bases from J, with 14 bases between. Looked up from germline, CDR1 is SGHNT and CDR2 is YYREEE (reference sequence). CDR3 bases: TGTGCCAGCAGCTCGCCCACAGGGCCTAGCACAGATACGCAGTATTTT. Protein sequence: CASSSPTGPSTDTQYF.

This clone was found a few times. This sequence joins TRBV24-1 and TRBJ1-5; the D gene is possibly TRBD1 (5 bases). This CDR3 comprises 12 residues. The V gene's germline CDR1 is KGHDR and CDR2 SFDVKD. V lost 12 bases and J lost 0, with 8 bases in between. CDR3 DNA sequence: TGTGCCGCTCAGGGTAGCAATCAGCCCCAGCATTTT. Translating gives CAAQGSNQPQHF.

This rearrangement joins TRBV7-9 to TRBJ2-2; possibly TRBD2 for D (6 bases). Trimming took 0 bases from V and 3 from J, leaving 8 bases between them. Germline V gives CDR1 SEHNR, CDR2 FQNEAQ (reference sequence). The CDR3 contains 15 residues. CDR3 in DNA: TGTGCCAGCAGCTTAGCCGGGGGTCACACCGGGGAGCTGTTTTTT. Translated, it gives CASSLAGGHTGELFF.

In this sample, this clone turned up once. This chain joins TRBV7-9 and TRBJ2-2; D remains ambiguous. The CDR3 spans 13 residues. V dropped 7 bases and J dropped 4 bases, with 10 bases sitting between them. The V gene's germline CDR1 is SEHNR and CDR2 FQNEAQ (reference sequence). The CDR3, as DNA: TGTGCCAGCAAACCCATTAGCACCGGGGAGCTGTTTTTT. Translation gives CASKPISTGELFF.

This chain uses TRBV2 with TRBJ2-7, with TRBD2 matching 10 bases. Germline-derived CDR1 and CDR2 are SNHLY and FYNNEI. J gave up 7 bases and V 7 bases, and 10 bases lay outside the gene matches. The CDR3 has 14 residues. CDR3: CASKTGTSAGEQYF. The CDR3 DNA sequence: TGTGCCAGCAAAACCGGGACTAGCGCTGGGGAGCAGTACTTC. Filled out from reference TRBV2 and TRBJ2-7, the complete variable domain reads EPEVTQTPSHQVTQMGQEVILRCVPISNHLYFYWYRQILGQKVEFLVSFYNNEISEKSEIFDDQFSVERPDGSNFTLKIRSTKLEDSAMYFCASKTGTSAGEQYFGPGTRLTVT.

Notes on this clone: Other nucleotide sequences from this sample produce the same CDR3. This sequence joins TRBV5-1 and TRBJ2-7; no clear D. V lost 0 bases and J 0 bases, leaving 7 bases between the germline ends. The CDR3 has 14 residues. Germline V gene data show CDR1 as SGHRS and CDR2 as YFSETQ. The CDR3 loop reads CASSLVGSSYEQYF. The CDR3 DNA sequence: TGCGCCAGCAGCTTGGTGGGCAGCTCCTACGAGCAGTACTTC.

The chain links TRBV7-9 to TRBJ1-1, with 8 bases aligning to TRBD1. Germline V lookup: CDR1 SEHNR, CDR2 FQNEAQ (reference sequence). The CDR3 is 14 residues long. The J segment lost 4 bases and the V segment lost 2 bases, leaving 3 bases of the junction unmatched. This CDR3 is CASSLTTGGTEAFF. CDR3 DNA sequence: TGTGCCAGCAGCTTAACTACAGGGGGCACTGAAGCTTTCTTT.

J is TRBJ1-2 and V is TRBV6-1; 12 bases map to TRBD1. Germline V lookup: CDR1 MNHNS, CDR2 SASEGT. Trimming cost V 2 bases and J 6 bases; bases outside gene matches: 4. The CDR3 sequence is 15 residues long. The DNA for the CDR3 is TGTGCCAGCAGTGAATGGGGGACAGGGGGCGATGGCTACACCTTC. Amino acid sequence: CASSEWGTGGDGYTF.

The rearrangement links TRBV7-3 to TRBJ1-2, with TRBD1 matching 9 bases. CDR3 length equals 13 residues. V was clipped by 1 base and J by 11 bases; unmatched bases: 5. Looked up from germline, CDR1 is SGHTA and CDR2 is FQGTGA. This CDR3 is CASSLRTGVGYTF. The CDR3 nucleotides are TGTGCCAGCAGCTTAAGGACAGGGGTAGGTTACACCTTC.

The CDR3 protein is CASSWGQGYNEQFF. The DNA of the CDR3 is TGTGCCAGCAGCTGGGGACAGGGGTACAATGAGCAGTTCTTC. The chain carries TRBV28 and TRBJ2-1, with TRBD1 matching 10 bases. CDR3 length equals 14 residues. Per the germline V gene, CDR1 is MDHEN and CDR2 is SYDVKM. V trimming: 6 bases; J trimming: 4 bases; junction bases outside the gene matches: 3.

The rearrangement uses TRBV6-5 and TRBJ1-2; no clear D gene. CDR3 length: 12 amino acids. V dropped 6 bases and J dropped 5 bases, with 10 bases sitting between them. Germline V lookup: CDR1 MNHEY, CDR2 SVGAGI. The CDR3 region has the DNA TGTGCCAGCAGCTCCGGGTTGTATGGCTACACCTTC. Its protein product is CASSSGLYGYTF.

The genes are TRBV28 and TRBJ1-6; the match to TRBD1 covers 10 bases. This CDR3 spans 13 amino acids. V dropped 4 bases and J dropped 14; count of bases not matched to a gene: 5. CDR1 is MDHEN and CDR2 is SYDVKM in the germline V gene. As DNA, the CDR3 is TGTGCCAGCAGTTCGACAGGGGGCCGGGCCCTCCACTTT. It encodes CASSSTGGRALHF.

The J gene is TRBJ1-1, the V gene TRBV29-1, with 9 bases aligning to TRBD1. Trimming took 5 bases from V and 4 from J; bases not matched to a gene: 8. There are 14 residues in the CDR3. Per germline, CDR1 SQVTM and CDR2 ANQGSEA. Written as DNA, the CDR3 is TGCAGCGTTACCGGGACAGGGTTTACCACTGAAGCTTTCTTT. This sequence encodes CSVTGTGFTTEAFF. Complete variable domain (other parts from reference TRBV29-1 and TRBJ1-1): SAVISQKPSRDICQRGTSLTIQCQVDSQVTMMFWYRQQPGQSLTLIATANQGSEATYESGFVIDKFPISRPNLTFSTLTVSNMSPEDSSIYLCSVTGTGFTTEAFFGQGTRLTVV.

The V and J genes are TRBV27 and TRBJ1-5; D might be TRBD1 (6 bases). This CDR3 has 14 amino acids. The V end lost 6 bases, the J end lost 7 bases, and 16 bases lay between the germline ends. Germline V gene data show CDR1 as MNHEY and CDR2 as SMNVEV (reference sequence). CDR3 in amino acids: CASSPTGGHQPQHF. The CDR3 DNA sequence: TGTGCCAGCAGCCCGACAGGTGGCCACCAGCCCCAGCATTTT.

CDR3 DNA: TGTGCCAGCAGCTTAAGGAGCAGCCACAATGAGCAGTTCTTC. Protein sequence: CASSLRSSHNEQFF. The rearrangement uses TRBV7-2 and TRBJ2-1; D is ambiguous. Trimming stripped 2 bases from V and 5 bases from J, with 10 bases between. CDR1 and CDR2 (germline): SGHTA, FQGNSA. This CDR3 is built from 14 residues.